The 2 T cell receptor beta chains reported below all come from one sample, sequenced in a study of early T cells in non-severe SARS-CoV-2 infection. TCRdb recomputed calls from the 5' RACE reads with MiXCR, one row per CDR3 protein. The sample has tens of thousands of distinct CDR3 sequences, 13% seen once; the top ten hold approximately 4.8%. The sequencing sample was made of whole blood. The source of these receptors is an adult who was a healthcare worker with PCR-confirmed SARS-CoV-2 infection or an uninfected control (not recorded which).

The chain is built from TRBV7-9 and TRBJ2-1, with TRBD2 matching over 15 bases. Germline V lookup: CDR1 SEHNR, CDR2 FQNEAQ (reference sequence). The CDR3 consists of 15 residues. J was trimmed by 11 bases and V by 7 bases; bases with no gene match: 9. Written as DNA, the CDR3 is TGTGCCAGCACCCTAACGGGACTAGCGGGGGGACAGCAGTTCTTC. Amino acid sequence: CASTLTGLAGGQQFF.

This clonotype has a count of ten or more. V and J are TRBV12-3 or TRBV12-4 and TRBJ1-1; weak D call: TRBD1 (5 bases). CDR3 length: 17 amino acids. Trimming took 0 bases from V and 5 from J, leaving 19 bases between them. CDR3 loop: CASSLALMMGVFTEAFF. In DNA form, the CDR3 reads TGTGCCAGCAGTTTAGCGCTAATGATGGGGGTATTTACTGAAGCTTTCTTT.